This TCR beta chain was captured by sequencing in a study of blood T cell repertoires in COVID-19. About the research overall: Samples representing acute and convalescent COVID-19 were sourced from the United States, Italy and Spain. T cells, B-cell-depleted T cells, or PBMCs supplied cDNA or gDNA.

Concerning this clone: The same CDR3 also results from other DNA sequences found in this sample.

Original analysis: Reference gene primers were amplified, and this amplification served to estimate nucleated cell counts. The assay was immunoSEQ multiplex PCR, and TCRdb's table has in-frame clones only and misses some. The DNA gave D and trimming, while V, J and clone size come from that table. The table lists 150,000 to 200,000 clones, about 88% of them singletons. V lost 0 bases, J lost 0 bases, and 8 bases lay in between. CDR1 and CDR2 (germline): SGDLS, YYNGEE. This CDR3 is 15 amino acids long. Cohort allocation depended upon clinical history that participants reported. The chain employs TRBV9 and TRBJ2-3; weak D call: TRBD2 (5 bases). The origin of this receptor is a woman aged 40-49 years in a cohort exposed to, infected with or recovered from COVID-19 (not recorded which). The sample comprised PBMCs or T cells enriched from blood (not recorded which). DNA of the CDR3: TGTGCCAGCAGCGTAGAGGGCGGGAGCACAGATACGCAGTATTTT. Translated: CASSVEGGSTDTQYF.